A selection of T cell receptor beta chains follows, all from one sample in a study of T cells after yellow fever vaccination. TCRdb reprocessed the 5' RACE reads via MiXCR and lists one record per CDR3 protein. The sample lists hundreds of thousands of distinct CDR3 sequences; under 15% were seen once. Sequencing was performed on CD4+ T cells sorted from PBMCs, taken 15 days after the yellow fever booster vaccination. The receptors were gathered from a man between 18 and 35 years old who received the YFV17D yellow fever vaccine. The CDR3 runs from the conserved cysteine through the conserved F or W. The order of the fields is CDR3 DNA, CDR3 protein, clone size, V gene, J gene, D gene. A D gene is named only where the DNA matches it firmly. Clone size is shown for a subset of rows, as once, few, many or a class of expanded clone.

TGTGCCAGCAGCCGAGACACCGCCGGGACCCAGTACTTC	CASSRDTAGTQYF	-	TRBV3-1	TRBJ2-5	-
TGTGCCAGCTCACCAGCCAGTAATTCACCCCTCCACTTT	CASSPASNSPLHF	few	TRBV18	TRBJ1-6	-
TGTGCCAGCAGCTTGGGCCAGACAACTAATGAAAAACTGTTTTTT	CASSLGQTTNEKLFF	-	TRBV5-4	TRBJ1-4	-
TGCAGTGCCCAGACAGGCCGTTCACCCCTCCACTTT	CSAQTGRSPLHF	few	TRBV20-1	TRBJ1-6	-
TGTGCCAGCAGCTTGGGGGGGCGCGCAGATACGCAGTATTTT	CASSLGGRADTQYF	-	TRBV7-2	TRBJ2-3	-
TGTGCCAGCTCACCATTTCTTCGGGACACGGGTGACACCATATATTTT	CASSPFLRDTGDTIYF	-	TRBV18	TRBJ1-3	-
TGTGCCAGCAGTCCCGCGGGACTAGTATACACCGGGGAGCTGTTTTTT	CASSPAGLVYTGELFF	few	TRBV12-3/TRBV12-4	TRBJ2-2	TRBD2
TGTGCCATCAGTTTGGACCCCGGAACTGAAGCTTTCTTT	CAISLDPGTEAFF	many	TRBV10-3	TRBJ1-1	-
TGTGCCAGCAGTCCGCCTGGTAGGGGTGAGACCCAGTACTTC	CASSPPGRGETQYF	-	TRBV28	TRBJ2-5	-
TGTGCCAGCTCACCATTAATCGATTCACCCCTCCACTTT	CASSPLIDSPLHF	-	TRBV18	TRBJ1-6	-
TGTGCCAGCAGCTTATCTGGGGGAAGGGGCACAGATACGCAGTATTTT	CASSLSGGRGTDTQYF	-	TRBV11-2	TRBJ2-3	-
TGTGCCAGTATGGGACAGTGGAACGAGCAGTACTTC	CASMGQWNEQYF	many	TRBV2	TRBJ2-7	TRBD1
TGTGCCAGCAGCTTACTCGGTTTGAGGGAGGGGGTTAAGACTGAAGCTTTCTTT	CASSLLGLREGVKTEAFF	once	TRBV7-9	TRBJ1-1	-
TGTGCCAGCCGTGGGCTCTTTAGCCAGCCCCAGCATTTT	CASRGLFSQPQHF	-	TRBV6-2/TRBV6-3	TRBJ1-5	-
TGTGCCAGCAGCTTAGGGACAGGGGAATATACGCAGTATTTT	CASSLGTGEYTQYF	-	TRBV7-2	TRBJ2-3	TRBD1
TGTGCCAGCAGAGAGAAGGATCAGCCCCAGCATTTT	CASREKDQPQHF	-	TRBV6-2/TRBV6-3	TRBJ1-5	-
TGTGCCAGCAGTCTACGGACAGGGAATACTGAAGCTTTCTTT	CASSLRTGNTEAFF	few	TRBV6-6	TRBJ1-1	TRBD1
TGTGCCAGCAGTGAATATCAGGGCGCTGGGTACGAGCAGTACTTC	CASSEYQGAGYEQYF	-	TRBV25-1	TRBJ2-7	-
TGTGCCAGCAGAGCACACCGGGGGGGAAACACTGAAGCTTTCTTT	CASRAHRGGNTEAFF	-	TRBV6-2/TRBV6-3	TRBJ1-1	-
TGTGCCAGCAGACCTACAGGGTCGGACACCATATATTTT	CASRPTGSDTIYF	-	TRBV5-4	TRBJ1-3	-
TGTGCCAGTAGCACCGTGGGAGGAGGGGGGAGAGCTTTCTTT	CASSTVGGGGRAFF	-	TRBV19	TRBJ1-1	-
TGTGCCAGCAGACCTAGCGGGGGGACCCGTGGGACGCAGTATTTT	CASRPSGGTRGTQYF	-	TRBV12-3/TRBV12-4	TRBJ2-3	TRBD2
TGTGCCAGCAGCCAAGAAGGCGGGGGTCGAGAGCAGTACTTC	CASSQEGGGREQYF	few	TRBV3-1	TRBJ2-7	TRBD2
TGTGCCAGCAGCCAAGAGCTAGCGGGGCCATATAAGCAGTACTTC	CASSQELAGPYKQYF	-	TRBV4-2	TRBJ2-7	TRBD2
TGTGCCAGCAGCTCCGGGACTACCCCCTATACGCAGTATTTT	CASSSGTTPYTQYF	many	TRBV7-3	TRBJ2-3	TRBD2
TGTGCCACCTCTGCAAGGATGAAAAACTATGGCTACACCTTC	CATSARMKNYGYTF	-	TRBV6-5	TRBJ1-2	-
TGCGCCAGCAGCTACTTCCGGGACAGCTTTACAAATACGCAGTATTTT	CASSYFRDSFTNTQYF	-	TRBV5-1	TRBJ2-3	TRBD1
TGCGCCAGCAGCCAAGGAGGGGGGCCTAGCGGGGTCACCGGGGAGCTGTTTTTT	CASSQGGGPSGVTGELFF	few	TRBV4-3	TRBJ2-2	TRBD2
TGTGCCAGCAGCCCCGGACTAGCGGGGGGGCGCGAGCAGTACTTC	CASSPGLAGGREQYF	-	TRBV12-3/TRBV12-4	TRBJ2-7	TRBD2
TGTGCCAGCAGCCACCCTAACACTGAAGCTTTCTTT	CASSHPNTEAFF	few	TRBV7-9	TRBJ1-1	-
TGCGCCAGCAGCTTGGGGTGGGGGCGCGACTATGGCTACACCTTC	CASSLGWGRDYGYTF	few	TRBV5-1	TRBJ1-2	-
TGTGCAAGTCGTCTAGTGGGGCGTTACACCTTC	CASRLVGRYTF	-	TRBV12-2	TRBJ1-2	-
TGTGCCAGCAGTAGCGAACAGTATAGCAATCAGCCCCAGCATTTT	CASSSEQYSNQPQHF	-	TRBV6-2/TRBV6-3	TRBJ1-5	-